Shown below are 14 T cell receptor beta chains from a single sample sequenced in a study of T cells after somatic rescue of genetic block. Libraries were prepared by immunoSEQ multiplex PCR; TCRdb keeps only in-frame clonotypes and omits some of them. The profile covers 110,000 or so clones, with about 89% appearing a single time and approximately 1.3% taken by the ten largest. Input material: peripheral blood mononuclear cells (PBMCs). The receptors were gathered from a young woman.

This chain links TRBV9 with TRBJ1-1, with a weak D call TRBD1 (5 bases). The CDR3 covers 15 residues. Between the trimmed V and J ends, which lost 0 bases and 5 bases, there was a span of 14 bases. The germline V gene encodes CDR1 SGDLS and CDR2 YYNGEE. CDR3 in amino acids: CASSVEPGGATEAFF. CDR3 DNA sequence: TGTGCCAGCAGCGTAGAGCCGGGAGGGGCGACTGAAGCTTTCTTT.

The CDR3 nucleotides read TGCAGGGCAACTAGCCCGAATGAGCAGTTCTTC. Protein product: CRATSPNEQFF. The rearrangement links TRBV20-1 to TRBJ2-1; a possible D gene is TRBD2 (6 bases). This CDR3 is built from 11 residues. Germline-derived CDR1 and CDR2 are DFQATT and SNEGSKA (reference sequence).

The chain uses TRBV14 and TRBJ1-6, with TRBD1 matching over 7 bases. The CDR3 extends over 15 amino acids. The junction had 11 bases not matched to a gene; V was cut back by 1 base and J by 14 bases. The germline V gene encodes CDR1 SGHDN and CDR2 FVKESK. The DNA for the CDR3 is TGTGCCAGCAGCCAAGGTCGACAGGGCCCTAAGGCCCTCCACTTT. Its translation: CASSQGRQGPKALHF.

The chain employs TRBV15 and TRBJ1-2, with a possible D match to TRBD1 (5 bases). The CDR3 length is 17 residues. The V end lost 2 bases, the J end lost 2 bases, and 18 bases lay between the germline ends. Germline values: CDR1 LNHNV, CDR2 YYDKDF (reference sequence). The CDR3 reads CATSRLGQVFRNYGYTF. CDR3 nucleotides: TGTGCCACCAGCAGACTGGGGCAGGTCTTTCGCAACTATGGCTACACCTTC.

This chain's CDR3 is CASSPRTLLGYTF. CDR3 nucleotides: TGTGCCAGCTCACCTCGGACCCTCCTAGGCTACACCTTC. The rearrangement joins TRBV18 to TRBJ1-2; no clear D. CDR1 is KGHSH, CDR2 LQKENI, per germline. The CDR3 loop spans 13 amino acids. V gave up 3 bases and J gave up 8 bases, with 13 bases separating them.

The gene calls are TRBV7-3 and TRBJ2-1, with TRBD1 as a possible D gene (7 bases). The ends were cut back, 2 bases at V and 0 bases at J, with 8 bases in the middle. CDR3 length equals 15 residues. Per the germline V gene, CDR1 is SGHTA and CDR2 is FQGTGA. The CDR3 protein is CASSLQGGSYNEQFF. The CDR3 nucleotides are TGTGCCAGCAGCTTACAGGGGGGCTCCTACAATGAGCAGTTCTTC.

The DNA for the CDR3 is TGTGCCAACCGAAGGACTAGCGGTTATCAAGAGACCCAGTACTTC. Residues: CANRRTSGYQETQYF. This chain links TRBV2 with TRBJ2-5; TRBD2 matches 10 bases. J lost 2 bases, V lost 10 bases, and 10 bases had no gene match. This CDR3 has 15 residues. CDR1 is SNHLY and CDR2 is FYNNEI in the germline V gene.

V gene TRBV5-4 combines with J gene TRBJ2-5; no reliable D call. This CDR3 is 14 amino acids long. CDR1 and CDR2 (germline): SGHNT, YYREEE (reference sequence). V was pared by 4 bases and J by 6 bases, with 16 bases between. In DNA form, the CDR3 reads TGTGCCAGCAGCCCCGCTCGACACCCTAAGACCCAGTACTTC. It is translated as CASSPARHPKTQYF. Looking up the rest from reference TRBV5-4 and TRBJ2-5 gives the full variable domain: ETGVTQSPTHLIKTRGQQVTLRCSSQSGHNTVSWYQQALGQGPQFIFQYYREEENGRGNFPPRFSGLQFPNYSSELNVNALELDDSALYLCASSPARHPKTQYFGPGTRLLVL.

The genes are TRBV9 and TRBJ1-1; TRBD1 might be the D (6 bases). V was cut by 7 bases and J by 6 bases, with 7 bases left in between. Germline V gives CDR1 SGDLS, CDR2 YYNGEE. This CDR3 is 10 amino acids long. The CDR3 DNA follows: TGTGCCAGCGGGGGCGCTGAAGCTTTCTTT. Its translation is CASGGAEAFF. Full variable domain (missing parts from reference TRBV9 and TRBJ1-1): DSGVTQTPKHLITATGQRVTLRCSPRSGDLSVYWYQQSLDQGLQFLIQYYNGEERAKGNILERFSAQQFPDLHSELNLSSLELGDSALYFCASGGAEAFFGQGTRLTVV.

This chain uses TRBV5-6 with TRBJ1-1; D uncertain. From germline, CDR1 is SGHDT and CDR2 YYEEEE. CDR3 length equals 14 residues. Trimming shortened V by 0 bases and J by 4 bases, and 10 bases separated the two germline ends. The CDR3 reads CASSLEGFGTEAFF. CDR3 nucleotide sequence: TGTGCCAGCAGCTTGGAGGGATTTGGCACTGAAGCTTTCTTT.

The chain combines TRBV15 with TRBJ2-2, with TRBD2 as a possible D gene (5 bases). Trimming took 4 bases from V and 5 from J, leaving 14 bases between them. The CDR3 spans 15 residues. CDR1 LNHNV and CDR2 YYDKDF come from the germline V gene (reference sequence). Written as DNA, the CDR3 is TGTGCCACCAGCATGGTGCGGGCGCGGACCGGGGAGCTGTTTTTT. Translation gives CATSMVRARTGELFF.

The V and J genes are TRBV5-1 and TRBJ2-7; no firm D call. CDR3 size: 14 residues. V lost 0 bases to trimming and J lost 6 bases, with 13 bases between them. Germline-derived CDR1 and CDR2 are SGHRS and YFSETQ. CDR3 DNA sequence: TGCGCCAGCAGCTTGGGGCAGCCCGAAGGCGAGCAGTACTTC. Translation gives CASSLGQPEGEQYF.

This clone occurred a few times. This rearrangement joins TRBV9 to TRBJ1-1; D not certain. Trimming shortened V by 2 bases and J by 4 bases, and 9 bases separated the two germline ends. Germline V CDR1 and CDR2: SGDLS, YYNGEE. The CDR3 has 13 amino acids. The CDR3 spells CASSVGVSTEAFF. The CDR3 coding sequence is TGTGCCAGCAGCGTGGGAGTTAGCACTGAAGCTTTCTTT.

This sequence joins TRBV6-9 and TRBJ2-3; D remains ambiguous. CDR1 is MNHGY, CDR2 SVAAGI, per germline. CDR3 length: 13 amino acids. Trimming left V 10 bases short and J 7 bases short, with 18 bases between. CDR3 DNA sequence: TGTGCCACCCCCCCTCCCTGGCCTAATACGCAGTATTTT. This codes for CATPPPWPNTQYF.